This TCR beta chain was found in a study of blood T cell repertoires in COVID-19. Study in general: The samples span acute and convalescent COVID-19 from the United States, Italy and Spain. PBMCs, B-cell-depleted T cells, or T cells were the source of the cDNA or gDNA that made up the material.

The CDR3 runs 13 residues. Trimming removed 2 bases from V and 7 bases from J; junction bases left unmatched: 2. Germline CDR1 LNHDA, CDR2 SQIVND (reference sequence). Generated by immunoSEQ multiplex PCR, the TCRdb table keeps only in-frame clones and is missing some. The data hold about 160,000 clones, with approximately 81% observed a single time. The gene calls are TRBV19 and TRBJ1-5; TRBD1 matches at 7 bases. The specimen was peripheral blood. This receptor was identified in a man between 18 and 35 years old with active or convalescent COVID-19. The CDR3 reads CASSIQGEQPQHF. DNA for the CDR3: TGTGCCAGTAGTATACAGGGGGAACAGCCCCAGCATTTT. Complete variable domain (other parts from reference TRBV19 and TRBJ1-5): DGGITQSPKYLFRKEGQNVTLSCEQNLNHDAMYWYRQDPGQGLRLIYYSQIVNDFQKGDIAEGYSVSREKKESFPLTVTSAQKNPTAFYLCASSIQGEQPQHFGDGTRLSIL.